This T cell receptor beta chain comes out of a study of blood T cell repertoires in COVID-19. Using immunoSEQ multiplex PCR, the repertoire was profiled, and TCRdb retains in-frame clones only, with some absent. The repertoire includes 300,000 to 450,000 clones, around 86% of them detected once, and about 3% sits in the top ten. The CDR3 sequence is 15 residues long. The germline CDR1 and CDR2 sequences are SGHVS and FNYEAQ. J lost 7 bases, V lost 4 bases, and 10 bases had no gene match. The sequencing input was peripheral blood. The V gene is TRBV7-6, the J gene TRBJ2-7, with 10 nucleotides matching TRBD2. This TCR was recovered from a human donor in a cohort sampled during active COVID-19. The CDR3 is CASSSSGSVFGEQYF. Here the CDR3 DNA reads TGTGCCAGCAGCTCTAGCGGGAGTGTATTTGGGGAGCAGTACTTC.